The 4 T cell receptor beta chains below come from one sample, sequenced in a study of cytomegalovirus exposure and HLA in healthy donors. Use of 60 Vbeta and 13 Jbeta primers characterized the PCR. TCRdb's copy holds only in-frame clones and misses some; the assay was immunoSEQ multiplex PCR. The data contain under 150,000 clones, roughly 70% of them singletons. Source material: PBMCs. The source of these receptors is a woman between 18 and 29 years old in good health and CMV-seronegative.

The chain joins TRBV15 to TRBJ1-1; D may be TRBD1 (6 bases). V was pared by 0 bases and J by 5 bases, with 7 bases between. This CDR3 is built from 13 residues. CDR1 is LNHNV, CDR2 YYDKDF, per germline (reference sequence). In DNA form, the CDR3 reads TGTGCCACCAGCAGAGACGGGACAACTGAAGCTTTCTTT. The encoded protein is CATSRDGTTEAFF.

This clone was detected once. The chain has TRBV11-2 and TRBJ2-7; possible D gene TRBD1, 6 bases. The germline gives CDR1 SGHAT, CDR2 FQNNGV. Trimming took 0 bases from V and 3 from J, leaving 12 bases between them. CDR3 length: 15 amino acids. The CDR3 coding sequence is TGTGCCAGCAGCTTAGACGGGACATGGGTCTACGAGCAGTACTTC. It is translated as CASSLDGTWVYEQYF.

This chain joins TRBV28 and TRBJ1-4; 7 bases are a match to TRBD1. The CDR3 totals 14 residues. From germline, CDR1 is MDHEN and CDR2 SYDVKM. V trimming: 6 bases; J trimming: 8 bases; junction bases outside the gene matches: 9. In DNA, the CDR3 is TGTGCCAGCAGAACCGGGACAGTGTGGGAAAAACTGTTTTTT. Its protein is CASRTGTVWEKLFF.

This clone was seen only once. J is TRBJ1-1 and V is TRBV5-6; D is perhaps TRBD1 (5 bases). This CDR3 spans 14 amino acids. V dropped 0 bases and J dropped 4 bases, with 10 bases sitting between them. Looked up from germline, CDR1 is SGHDT and CDR2 is YYEEEE. The CDR3 DNA sequence: TGTGCCAGCAGCTTGGATTGGGGACTCACTGAAGCTTTCTTT. This codes for CASSLDWGLTEAFF.